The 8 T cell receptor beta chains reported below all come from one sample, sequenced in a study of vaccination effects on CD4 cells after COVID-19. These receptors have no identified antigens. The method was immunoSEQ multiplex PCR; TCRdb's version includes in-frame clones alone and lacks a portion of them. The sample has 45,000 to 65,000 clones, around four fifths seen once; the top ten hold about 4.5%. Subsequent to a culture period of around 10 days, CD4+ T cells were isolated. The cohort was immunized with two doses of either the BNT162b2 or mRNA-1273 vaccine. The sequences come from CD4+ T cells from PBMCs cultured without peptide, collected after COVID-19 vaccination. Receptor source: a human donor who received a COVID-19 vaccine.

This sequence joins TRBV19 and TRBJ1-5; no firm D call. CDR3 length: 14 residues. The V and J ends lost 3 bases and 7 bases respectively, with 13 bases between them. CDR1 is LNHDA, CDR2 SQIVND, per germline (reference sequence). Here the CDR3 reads CASSIIRRSQPQHF. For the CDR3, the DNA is TGTGCCAGTAGTATCATCAGGAGAAGCCAGCCCCAGCATTTT.

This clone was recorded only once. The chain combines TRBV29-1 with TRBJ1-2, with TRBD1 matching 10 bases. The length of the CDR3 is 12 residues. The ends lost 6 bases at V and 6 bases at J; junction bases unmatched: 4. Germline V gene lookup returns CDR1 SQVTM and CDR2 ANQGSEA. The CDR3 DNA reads TGCAGCGTGAGGACAGGGGGGGATGGCTACACCTTC. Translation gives CSVRTGGDGYTF.

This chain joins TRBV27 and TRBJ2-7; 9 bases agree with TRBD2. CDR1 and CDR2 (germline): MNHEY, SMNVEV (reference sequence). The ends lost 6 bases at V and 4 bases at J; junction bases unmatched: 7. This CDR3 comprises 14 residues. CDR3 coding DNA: TGTGCCAGCAGGTCCGGGACTAGCATTTACGAGCAGTACTTC. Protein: CASRSGTSIYEQYF.

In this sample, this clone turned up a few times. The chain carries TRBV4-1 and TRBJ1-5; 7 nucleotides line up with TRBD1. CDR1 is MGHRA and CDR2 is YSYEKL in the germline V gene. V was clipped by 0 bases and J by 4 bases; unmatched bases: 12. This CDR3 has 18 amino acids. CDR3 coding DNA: TGCGCCAGCAGCCAAGATTCTTCAGGGGGACGACCAAATCAGCCCCAGCATTTT. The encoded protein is CASSQDSSGGRPNQPQHF.

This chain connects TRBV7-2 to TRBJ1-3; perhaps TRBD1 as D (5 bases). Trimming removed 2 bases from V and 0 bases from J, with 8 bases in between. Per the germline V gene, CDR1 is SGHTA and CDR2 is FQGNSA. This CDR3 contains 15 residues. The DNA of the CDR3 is TGTGCCAGCAGCTTATGGGGCGGCTCTGGAAACACCATATATTTT. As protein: CASSLWGGSGNTIYF.

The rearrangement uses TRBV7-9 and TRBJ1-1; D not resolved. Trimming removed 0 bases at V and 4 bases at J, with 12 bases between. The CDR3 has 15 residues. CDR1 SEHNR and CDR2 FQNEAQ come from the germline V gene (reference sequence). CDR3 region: CASSLAVGSTTEAFF. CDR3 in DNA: TGTGCCAGCAGCTTAGCCGTTGGCTCAACCACTGAAGCTTTCTTT.

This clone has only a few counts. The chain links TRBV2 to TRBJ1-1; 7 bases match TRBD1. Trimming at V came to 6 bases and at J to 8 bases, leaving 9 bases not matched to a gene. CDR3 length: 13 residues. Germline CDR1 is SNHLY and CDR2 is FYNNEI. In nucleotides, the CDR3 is TGTGCCAGCAGCGCGGGACAGTCGGGAGAAGCTTTCTTT. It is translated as CASSAGQSGEAFF.

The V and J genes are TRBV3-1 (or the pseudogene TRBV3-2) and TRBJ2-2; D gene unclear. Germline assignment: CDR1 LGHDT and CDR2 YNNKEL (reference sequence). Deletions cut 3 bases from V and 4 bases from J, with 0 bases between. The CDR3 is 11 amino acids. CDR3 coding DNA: TGTGCCAGCAGCCACACCGGGGAGCTGTTTTTT. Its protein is CASSHTGELFF.